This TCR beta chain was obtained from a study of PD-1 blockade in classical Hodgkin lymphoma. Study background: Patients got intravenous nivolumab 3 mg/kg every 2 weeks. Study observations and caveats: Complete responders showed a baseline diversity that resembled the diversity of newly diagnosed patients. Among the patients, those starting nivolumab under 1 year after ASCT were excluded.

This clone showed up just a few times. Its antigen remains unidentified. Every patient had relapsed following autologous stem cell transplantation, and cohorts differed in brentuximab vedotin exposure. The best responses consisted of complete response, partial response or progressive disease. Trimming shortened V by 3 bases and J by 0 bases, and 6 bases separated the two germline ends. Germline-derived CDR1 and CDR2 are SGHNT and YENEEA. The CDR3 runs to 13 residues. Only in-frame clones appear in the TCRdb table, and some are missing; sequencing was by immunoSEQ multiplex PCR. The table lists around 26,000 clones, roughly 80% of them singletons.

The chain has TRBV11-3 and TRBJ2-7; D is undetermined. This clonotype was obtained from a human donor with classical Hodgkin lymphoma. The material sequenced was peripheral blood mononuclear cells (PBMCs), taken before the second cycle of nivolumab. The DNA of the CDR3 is TGTGCCAGCAGCTTGGAGAGCTCCTACGAGCAGTACTTC. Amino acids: CASSLESSYEQYF.